The clone carrying this T cell receptor (beta chain) was seen at least ten times. Its matching antigen is unknown. Trimming removed 2 bases from V and 3 bases from J; junction bases left unmatched: 12. Per germline, CDR1 SEHNR and CDR2 FQNEAQ (reference sequence). This CDR3 has 17 amino acids. The sample belongs to a study of molecular identifiers for immune sequencing clone quantification. Background on the study: In replicates, RNA from approximately 20,000 or 100,000 naive CD8 cells was divided five ways and four parts were sequenced.

Study-wide points: Naive cells had under 1% of molecules in clones above 20 RNA copies, effectors over 98%.

TCRdb reprocessed the PCR reads with MiXCR, giving one entry per CDR3 protein. The table records over 550,000 distinct CDR3 sequences, over 25% of them present only once. This clonotype was obtained from a human donor in good health. Some libraries in this study had Jurkat cell RNA spiked in. The chain links TRBV7-9 to TRBJ2-5, with 7 bases that match TRBD2. Specimen: naive CD8+ T cells from blood, with Jurkat cell RNA spiked in. The sample's subset: FACS-sorted CD8+CD4-CCR7+CD45RA+ naive T cells. The CDR3 is CASSLTGGRSQEETQYF. CDR3 coding DNA: TGTGCCAGCAGCTTAACGGGGGGTCGGAGCCAAGAAGAGACCCAGTACTTC.